This TCR beta chain was captured by sequencing in a study of blood T cell repertoires in COVID-19. At the level of the study: Nucleic acid was either cDNA or gDNA, and it came from T cells, B-cell-depleted T cells, or PBMCs.

CDR1 SNHLY and CDR2 FYNNEI come from the germline V gene. The V and J ends lost 4 bases and 5 bases respectively, with 26 bases between them. The CDR3 length is 18 residues. Libraries were prepared by immunoSEQ multiplex PCR; TCRdb keeps only in-frame clonotypes and omits some of them. This table holds some 400,000 clones, around 87% found once. This TCR derives from a woman between 55 and 75 years old with COVID-19, enrolled during active disease. The sequenced sample consisted of peripheral blood. The chain recombines TRBV2 with TRBJ2-5; tentative D call: TRBD2 (9 bases). The CDR3 is CASSALAGQGAMYETQYF. The CDR3 DNA sequence: TGTGCCAGCAGTGCCCTAGCGGGGCAGGGGGCAATGTACGAGACCCAGTACTTC.